This TCR beta chain was identified in a study of CD8+ T cells in alopecia areata. Study observations and caveats: The study also sequences resident alphabeta T cells of normal skin in scalp samples.

The CDR3 has 15 amino acids. The germline V gene encodes CDR1 SSHAT and CDR2 FNYEAQ (reference sequence). After isolation, RNA underwent reverse transcription to generate cDNA as the sequencing template. Some clones are missing from TCRdb's copy, which holds only in-frame ones; the method was immunoSEQ multiplex PCR. Of fewer than 150,000 clones listed, roughly 82% are singletons. This clone appeared once. What it binds is not known. One end of the junction does not line up with germline, which may come from a read error. Treatment meaning: oral pan-JAK inhibitor, 5-10 mg twice daily. The clonotype originates from a human donor with alopecia areata. This chain links TRBV7-7 with TRBJ2-1; 8 bases agree with TRBD1. The sample in question was CD8+ T cells sorted from blood, obtained at week 4, from a patient treated with tofacitinib. CDR3 nucleotides: TGTGCTAGCAGCTTATACCCGGACAGGGACAATGAGCAGTTCTTC. Its protein product is CASSLYPDRDNEQFF.